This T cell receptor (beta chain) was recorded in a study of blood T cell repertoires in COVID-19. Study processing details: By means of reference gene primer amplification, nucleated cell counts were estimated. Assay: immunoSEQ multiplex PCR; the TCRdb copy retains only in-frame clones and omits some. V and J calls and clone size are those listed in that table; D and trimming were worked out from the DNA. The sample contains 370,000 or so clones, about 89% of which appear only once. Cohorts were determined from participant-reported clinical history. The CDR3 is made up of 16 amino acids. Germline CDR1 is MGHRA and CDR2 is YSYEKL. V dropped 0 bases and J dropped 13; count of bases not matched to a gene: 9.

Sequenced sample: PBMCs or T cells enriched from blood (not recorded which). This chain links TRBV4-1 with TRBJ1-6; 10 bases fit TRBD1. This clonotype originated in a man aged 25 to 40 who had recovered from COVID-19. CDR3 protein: CASSQEGTGVPFPLHF. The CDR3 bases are TGCGCCAGCAGCCAAGAAGGGACAGGGGTACCCTTTCCCCTCCACTTT.